One and the same sample provided the 19 T cell receptor beta chains below, sequenced in a study of regulatory T cells in long-lasting Graves disease. The time point here: newly diagnosed GD, antithyroid drugs for less than 3 months. The TCR library was prepared using RNA isolated from PBMCs. Combining iRepertoire HTBI primers with Arm-PCR of CDR3 regions, the authors built TCR beta libraries. TCRdb reprocessed the multiplex PCR reads via MiXCR and lists one record per CDR3 protein. This sample has 250,000 or so distinct CDR3 sequences, with approximately 20% found just once. This sample was also put to use in a study of T cells in Graves' hyperthyroidism and ophthalmopathy.

The material sequenced was peripheral blood mononuclear cells (PBMCs), taken at new diagnosis, from a patient treated with antithyroid drugs. These receptors came from a woman in her twenties or thirties with Graves disease.

There are many counts of this clonotype. One end of the junction fails to match germline, which may point to a read error. This rearrangement joins TRBV5-1 to TRBJ2-2; D gene ambiguous. The CDR3 sequence is 13 residues long. Germline V gives CDR1 SGHRS, CDR2 YFSETQ. CDR3 amino acids: CASSLVDTGELFF. For the CDR3, the DNA is TGTGCCAGCAGCTTAGTTGACACCGGGGAGCTGTTTTTT. Supplemented by reference TRBV5-1 and TRBJ2-2, the full variable domain reads KAGVTQTPRYLIKTRGQQVTLSCSPISGHRSVSWYQQTPGQGLQFLFEYFSETQRNKGNFPGRFSGRQFSNSRSEMNVSTLELGDSALYLCASSLVDTGELFFGEGSRLTVL.

The sample holds many counts of this clonotype. This sequence joins TRBV20-1 and TRBJ2-5; D is unclear. Germline V gene sequence: CDR1 DFQATT, CDR2 SNEGSKA (reference sequence). Trimming stripped 4 bases from V and 5 bases from J, with 14 bases between. The CDR3 has 13 residues. CDR3 in amino acids: CSANGPGKETQYF. In DNA form, the CDR3 reads TGCAGTGCTAACGGCCCAGGCAAGGAGACCCAGTACTTC.

This clonotype was counted ten times or more. One junction end disagrees with the germline gene, perhaps due to a read error. The chain has TRBV20-1 and TRBJ1-1; D uncertain. Germline CDR1 and CDR2: DFQATT and SNEGSKA (reference sequence). The CDR3 has 12 amino acids. This CDR3 reads CSARDRFDLSRF. CDR3 bases: TGCAGTGCTAGAGATCGATTTGATCTTTCTCGTTTT.

This clonotype was seen repeatedly, ten times or more. This sequence joins TRBV7-3 and TRBJ2-3, with D perhaps TRBD1 (5 bases). Trimming cost V 5 bases and J 0 bases, with 12 bases left between them. The CDR3 is 15 amino acids. From germline, CDR1 is SGHTA and CDR2 FQGTGA. CDR3 coding DNA: TGTGCCAGCAGCCGAACAGGCGCTAGCACAGATACGCAGTATTTT. This sequence encodes CASSRTGASTDTQYF.

The table lists this clonotype with many counts. The V and J genes are TRBV20-1 and TRBJ1-1; 9 bases line up with TRBD1. V shed 1 base, J shed 3 bases, and the junction held 3 bases outside the gene matches. CDR1 and CDR2 (germline): DFQATT, SNEGSKA (reference sequence). The CDR3 loop spans 14 amino acids. CDR3 in amino acids: CSARGGQGHTEAFF. Here the CDR3 DNA reads TGCAGTGCTAGAGGCGGACAGGGGCACACTGAAGCTTTCTTT.

This clonotype was seen many times. The gene calls are TRBV11-2 and TRBJ2-7; a possible D gene is TRBD2 (6 bases). The CDR3 is 12 amino acids. V was shortened by 5 bases and J by 5 bases, with 10 bases between the two germline ends. Germline CDR1 reads SGHAT; CDR2 reads FQNNGV. The CDR3 spells CASSPTSHEQYF. CDR3 DNA sequence: TGTGCCAGCAGCCCTACTAGCCACGAGCAGTACTTC.

This clonotype has just a few counts. Being one base from a much bigger clone, this may be a read error. A read error is likely, as this CDR3 ends without the conserved phenylalanine or tryptophan. The gene calls are TRBV5-5 and TRBJ2-2; D call uncertain. The V gene's germline CDR1 is SGHKS and CDR2 YYEKEE (reference sequence). The length of the CDR3 is 15 residues. V was cut by 7 bases and J by 3 bases, with 16 bases left in between. For the CDR3, the DNA is TGTGCCAGCTGTACAGTCCTTGGGGACACCGGGGAGCTGTTTTCT. Encoded protein: CASCTVLGDTGELFS.

The chain combines TRBV7-9 with TRBJ2-7; possibly TRBD1 for D (5 bases). CDR3 length: 15 amino acids. The V gene lost 3 bases and the J gene lost 2 bases, with 14 bases spanning the gap. CDR1 and CDR2 from the germline V gene are SEHNR and FQNEAQ (reference sequence). The DNA of the CDR3 is TGTGCCAGCAGCTTGGGGCAGTCCGCGGCCTACGAGCAGTACTTC. It codes for CASSLGQSAAYEQYF.

The J gene is TRBJ1-1, the V gene TRBV6-2 or TRBV6-3; the D is unclear. CDR1 is MNHEY and CDR2 is SVGEGT in the germline V gene. V lost 4 bases to trimming and J lost 6 bases, with 15 bases between them. The CDR3 has 14 residues. In DNA form, the CDR3 reads TGTGCCAGCAGTTTCCAGCCCACTCGGCCTGAAGCTTTCTTT. Its translation: CASSFQPTRPEAFF.

This clonotype was found many times. J is TRBJ1-2 and V is TRBV6-5; D uncertain. The CDR3 spans 16 residues. V lost 0 bases, J lost 4 bases, and 15 bases lay in between. Germline V CDR1 and CDR2: MNHEY, SVGAGI. The CDR3 coding sequence is TGTGCCAGCAGTTACTCGAGCGACCGAGGGTCCTATGGCTACACCTTC. Its translation is CASSYSSDRGSYGYTF.

Details on this clonotype: The CDR3 end shows no conserved phenylalanine or tryptophan, and so a read error is likely. This chain links TRBV4-1 with TRBJ2-7; 9 bases agree with TRBD1. Germline loops: CDR1 MGHRA, CDR2 YSYEKL. The CDR3 runs to 16 residues. Here the CDR3 DNA reads TGCGCCAACAGCCAAGCCTCCCGGGACAGGGCGTACGAGCAGTACCTC. This sequence encodes CANSQASRDRAYEQYL.

This clonotype was counted a single time. DNA of the CDR3: TGTGCCAGCAGCCAAGATTCCAGACTGAACACTGAAGCTTTCTTT. This codes for CASSQDSRLNTEAFF. The genes are TRBV3-1 and TRBJ1-1, with D uncertain. This CDR3 has 15 amino acids. Per germline, CDR1 LGHDT and CDR2 YNNKEL (reference sequence). Trimming shortened V by 0 bases and J by 0 bases, and 8 bases separated the two germline ends.

This clonotype has only a few counts. The genes are TRBV29-1 and TRBJ2-1, with D possibly matching TRBD2 (6 bases). In germline, CDR1 is SQVTM, CDR2 ANQGSEA. This CDR3 has 14 residues. Trimming removed 4 bases at V and 2 bases at J, with 12 bases between. Here the CDR3 reads CSVVSWGAYNEQFF. CDR3 nucleotide sequence: TGCAGCGTTGTAAGTTGGGGGGCCTACAATGAGCAGTTCTTC.

This clonotype was observed many times. In nucleotides, the CDR3 is TGTGCCAGCAGCTTAGATTCTTGGGGGATGAACACTGAAGCTTTCTTT. Protein sequence: CASSLDSWGMNTEAFF. V gene TRBV7-3 combines with J gene TRBJ1-1, with TRBD1 as a possible D gene (5 bases). CDR3 size: 16 residues. Trimming removed 2 bases from V and 0 bases from J, with 13 bases in between. CDR1 SGHTA and CDR2 FQGTGA come from the germline V gene.

This clonotype was seen at least ten times. V usage is TRBV20-1 and J usage is TRBJ2-5; D gene uncertain. The CDR3 spans 14 residues. V was shortened by 1 base and J by 1 base, with 10 bases between the two germline ends. Germline V gene data show CDR1 as DFQATT and CDR2 as SNEGSKA (reference sequence). Written as DNA, the CDR3 is TGCAGTGCTAGAGGTGCGGAGATCCAAGAGACCCAGTACTTC. Protein product: CSARGAEIQETQYF.

This clonotype has more than one count but fewer than ten. The genes are TRBV6-1 and TRBJ2-2, with TRBD2 matching over 9 bases. J gave up 1 base and V 6 bases, and 3 bases lay outside the gene matches. The CDR3 consists of 15 residues. The germline V gene has CDR1 MNHNS and CDR2 SASEGT. CDR3 sequence reads: CASSLAGWNTGELFF. Written as DNA, the CDR3 is TGTGCCAGCAGCCTAGCGGGGTGGAACACCGGGGAGCTGTTTTTT.

In its sample, this clonotype was seen many times. This rearrangement joins TRBV12-3 or TRBV12-4 to TRBJ1-5, with D unresolved. This CDR3 region has 18 residues. V was pared by 1 base and J by 3 bases, with 19 bases between. The CDR3 DNA reads as TGTGCCAGCAGTTTAGGTGCCTCAGCTGTCGGGATCAATCAGCCCCAGCATTTT. Its translation is CASSLGASAVGINQPQHF.

The chain is built from TRBV2 and TRBJ2-5; D not certain. The CDR3 runs 13 residues. CDR1 and CDR2 (germline): SNHLY, FYNNEI. Trimming left V 10 bases short and J 2 bases short, with 14 bases between. CDR3 in amino acids: CATREQQQETQYF. CDR3 DNA: TGTGCCACCCGAGAGCAGCAGCAAGAGACCCAGTACTTC.

The sample holds many counts of this clonotype. The genes are TRBV2 and TRBJ1-2, with 9 positions matching TRBD1. With V trimmed by 6 bases and J by 12 bases, 2 bases remained unmatched. The CDR3 has 10 amino acids. Germline V gene data show CDR1 as SNHLY and CDR2 as FYNNEI. The CDR3 here is CASRGTGNTF. The CDR3 nucleotides read TGTGCCAGCAGGGGGACAGGGAACACCTTC. The whole variable domain, remainder taken from reference TRBV2 and TRBJ1-2, is EPEVTQTPSHQVTQMGQEVILRCVPISNHLYFYWYRQILGQKVEFLVSFYNNEISEKSEIFDDQFSVERPDGSNFTLKIRSTKLEDSAMYFCASRGTGNTFGSGTRLTVV.